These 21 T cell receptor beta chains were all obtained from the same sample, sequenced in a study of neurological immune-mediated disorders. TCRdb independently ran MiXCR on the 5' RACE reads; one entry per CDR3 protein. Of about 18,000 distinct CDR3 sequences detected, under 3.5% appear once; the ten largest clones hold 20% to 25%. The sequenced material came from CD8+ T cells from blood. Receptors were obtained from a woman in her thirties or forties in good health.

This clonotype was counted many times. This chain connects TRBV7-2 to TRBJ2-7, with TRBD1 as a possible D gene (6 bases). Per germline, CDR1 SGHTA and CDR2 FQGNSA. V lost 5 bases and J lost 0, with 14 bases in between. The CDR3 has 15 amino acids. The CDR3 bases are TGTGCCAGCAGCCCAGGGGCGGCTAGCTCCTACGAGCAGTACTTC. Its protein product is CASSPGAASSYEQYF. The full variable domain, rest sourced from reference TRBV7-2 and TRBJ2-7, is GAGVSQSPSNKVTEKGKDVELRCDPISGHTALYWYRQSLGQGLEFLIYFQGNSAPDKSGLPSDRFSAERTGGSVSTLTIQRTQQEDSAVYLCASSPGAASSYEQYFGPGTRLTVT.

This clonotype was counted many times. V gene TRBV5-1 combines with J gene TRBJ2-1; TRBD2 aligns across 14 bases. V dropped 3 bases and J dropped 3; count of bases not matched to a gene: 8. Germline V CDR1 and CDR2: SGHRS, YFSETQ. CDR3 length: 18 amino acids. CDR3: CASSSRLAGGPGYNEQFF. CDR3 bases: TGCGCCAGCAGCTCTAGACTAGCGGGAGGGCCAGGCTACAATGAGCAGTTCTTC.

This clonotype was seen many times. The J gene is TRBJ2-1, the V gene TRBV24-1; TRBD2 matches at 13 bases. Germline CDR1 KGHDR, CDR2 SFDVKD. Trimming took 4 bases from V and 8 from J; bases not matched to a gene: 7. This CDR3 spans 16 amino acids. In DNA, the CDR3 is TGTGCCACCAGTGACGCCGGGACTAGCGGGACATATGAGCAGTTCTTC. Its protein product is CATSDAGTSGTYEQFF.

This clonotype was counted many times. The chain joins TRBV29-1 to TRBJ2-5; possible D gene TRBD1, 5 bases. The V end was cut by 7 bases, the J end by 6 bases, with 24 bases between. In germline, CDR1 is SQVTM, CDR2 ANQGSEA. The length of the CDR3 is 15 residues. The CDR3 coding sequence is TGCAGCGCAGATGGAACAGGTGCCCTCGGACAGACCCAGTACTTC. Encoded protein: CSADGTGALGQTQYF.

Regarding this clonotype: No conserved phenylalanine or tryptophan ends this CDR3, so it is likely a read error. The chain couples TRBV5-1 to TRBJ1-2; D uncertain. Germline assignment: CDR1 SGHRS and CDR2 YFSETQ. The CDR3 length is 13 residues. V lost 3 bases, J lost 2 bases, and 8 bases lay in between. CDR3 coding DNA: TGCGCCAGCAGCTCCTGGTTGAACTATGGCTACACCTTA. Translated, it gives CASSSWLNYGYTL.

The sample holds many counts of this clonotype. The CDR3 sequence: CSVEGTGVLETQYF. The CDR3, as DNA: TGCAGCGTTGAAGGGACAGGGGTTTTGGAGACCCAGTACTTC. The chain uses TRBV29-1 and TRBJ2-5; 9 positions match TRBD1. Germline-derived CDR1 and CDR2 are SQVTM and ANQGSEA. The CDR3 runs to 14 residues. V shed 1 base and J 5 bases; nucleotides not matched to a gene: 5.

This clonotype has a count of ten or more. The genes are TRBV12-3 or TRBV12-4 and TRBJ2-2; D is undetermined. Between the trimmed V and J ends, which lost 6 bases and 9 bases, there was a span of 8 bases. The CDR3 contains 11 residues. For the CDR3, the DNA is TGTGCCAGCAGCCCCGGCCGGGAGCTGTTTTTT. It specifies CASSPGRELFF.

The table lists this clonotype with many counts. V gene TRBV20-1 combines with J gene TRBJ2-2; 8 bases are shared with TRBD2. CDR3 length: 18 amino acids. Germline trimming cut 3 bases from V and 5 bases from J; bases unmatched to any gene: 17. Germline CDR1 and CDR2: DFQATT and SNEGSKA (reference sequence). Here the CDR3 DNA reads TGCAGTGCTAGGACGGGCTGGATGGGCGGGAGGCGGACCGGGGAGCTGTTTTTT. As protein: CSARTGWMGGRRTGELFF.

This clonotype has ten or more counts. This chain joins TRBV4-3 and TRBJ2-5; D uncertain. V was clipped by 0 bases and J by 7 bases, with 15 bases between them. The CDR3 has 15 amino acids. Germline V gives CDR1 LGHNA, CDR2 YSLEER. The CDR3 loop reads CASSQDSAAPRTQYF. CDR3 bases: TGCGCCAGCAGCCAAGATTCGGCAGCTCCAAGGACCCAGTACTTC.

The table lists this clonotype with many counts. The CDR3 DNA is TGTGCCAGCAGCCGGGACAGGGTGAAGACTTTCTTT. Translated, it gives CASSRDRVKTFF. The chain is built from TRBV11-2 and TRBJ1-1, with 9 bases matching TRBD1. Germline CDR1 SGHAT, CDR2 FQNNGV. V trimming: 5 bases; J trimming: 12 bases; junction bases outside the gene matches: 7. The CDR3 is made up of 12 amino acids.

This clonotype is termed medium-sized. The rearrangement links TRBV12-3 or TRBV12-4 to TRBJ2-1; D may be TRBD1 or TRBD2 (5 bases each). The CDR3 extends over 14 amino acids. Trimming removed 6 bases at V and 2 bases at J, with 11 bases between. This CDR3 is CASSPGRPYNEQFF. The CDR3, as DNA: TGTGCCAGCAGCCCGGGACGACCCTACAATGAGCAGTTCTTC.

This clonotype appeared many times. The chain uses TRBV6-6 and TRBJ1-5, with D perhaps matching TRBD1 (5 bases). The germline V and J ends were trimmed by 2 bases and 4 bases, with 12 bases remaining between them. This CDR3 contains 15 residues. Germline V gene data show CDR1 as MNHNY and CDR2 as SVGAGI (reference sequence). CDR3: CASSYVRGVNQPQHF. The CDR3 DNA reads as TGTGCCAGCAGTTACGTCCGGGGGGTGAATCAGCCCCAGCATTTT.

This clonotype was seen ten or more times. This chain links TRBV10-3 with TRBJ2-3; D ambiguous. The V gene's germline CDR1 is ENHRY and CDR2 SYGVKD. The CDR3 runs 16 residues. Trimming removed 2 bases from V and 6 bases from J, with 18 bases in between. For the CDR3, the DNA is TGTGCCATCAGTGAGGACAAGGCCCCCCTTAGGGATACGCAGTATTTT. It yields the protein CAISEDKAPLRDTQYF.

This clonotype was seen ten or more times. In nucleotides, the CDR3 is TGTGCCAGCAGCTTAGTACCAAATAGCAATCAGCCCCAGCATTTT. Its protein is CASSLVPNSNQPQHF. The V call is TRBV7-2, the J call TRBJ1-5; D unresolved. Trimming took 1 base from V and 0 from J, leaving 7 bases between them. CDR3 length equals 15 residues. CDR1 SGHTA and CDR2 FQGNSA come from the germline V gene.

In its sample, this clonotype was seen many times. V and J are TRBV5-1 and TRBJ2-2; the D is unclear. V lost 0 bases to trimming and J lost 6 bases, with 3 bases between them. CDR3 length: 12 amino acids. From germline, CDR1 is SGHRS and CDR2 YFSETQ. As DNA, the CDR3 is TGCGCCAGCAGCTTGGCCCCCGGGGAGCTGTTTTTT. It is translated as CASSLAPGELFF.

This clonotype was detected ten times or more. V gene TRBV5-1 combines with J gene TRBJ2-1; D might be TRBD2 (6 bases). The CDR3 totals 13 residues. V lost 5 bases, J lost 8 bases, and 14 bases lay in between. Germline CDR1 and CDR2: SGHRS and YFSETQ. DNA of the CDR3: TGCGCCAGCAGGAGGCGGGATGACGATGAGCAGTTCTTC. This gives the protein CASRRRDDDEQFF.

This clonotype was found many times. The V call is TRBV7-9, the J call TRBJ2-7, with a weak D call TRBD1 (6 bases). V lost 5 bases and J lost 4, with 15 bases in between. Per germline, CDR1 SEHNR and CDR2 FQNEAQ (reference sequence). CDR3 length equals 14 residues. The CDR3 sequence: CASSQDSAGYEQYF. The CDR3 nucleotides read TGTGCCAGCAGCCAGGACAGCGCTGGGTACGAGCAGTACTTC.

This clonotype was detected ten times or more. The CDR3 DNA follows: TGTGCCAGCAGTACAGTTTCAGATAACCGCTGGGCGAACACCGGGGAGCTGTTTTTT. Translating it yields CASSTVSDNRWANTGELFF. The chain has TRBV28 and TRBJ2-2; D is uncertain. The CDR3 runs 19 residues. Trimming took off 5 bases at V and 0 bases at J, with 22 bases between the two ends. In germline, CDR1 is MDHEN, CDR2 SYDVKM. The full variable domain, its missing parts supplied by reference TRBV28 and TRBJ2-2, is DVKVTQSSRYLVKRTGEKVFLECVQDMDHENMFWYRQDPGLGLRLIYFSYDVKMKEKGDIPEGYSVSREKKERFSLILESASTNQTSMYLCASSTVSDNRWANTGELFFGEGSRLTVL.

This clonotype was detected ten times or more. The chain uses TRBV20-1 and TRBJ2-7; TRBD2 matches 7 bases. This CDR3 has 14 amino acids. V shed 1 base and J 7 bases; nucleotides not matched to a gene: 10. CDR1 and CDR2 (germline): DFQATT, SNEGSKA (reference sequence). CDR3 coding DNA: TGCAGTGCTAGAGTTGGGGGAGGGCCGGAAGAGCAGTACTTC. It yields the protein CSARVGGGPEEQYF.

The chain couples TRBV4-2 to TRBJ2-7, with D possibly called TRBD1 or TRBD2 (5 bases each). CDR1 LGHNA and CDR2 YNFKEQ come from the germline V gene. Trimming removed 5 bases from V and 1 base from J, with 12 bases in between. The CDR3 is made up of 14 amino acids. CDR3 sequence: CASSFGTDSYEQYF. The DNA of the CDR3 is TGTGCCAGCAGCTTCGGGACCGATTCCTACGAGCAGTACTTC.

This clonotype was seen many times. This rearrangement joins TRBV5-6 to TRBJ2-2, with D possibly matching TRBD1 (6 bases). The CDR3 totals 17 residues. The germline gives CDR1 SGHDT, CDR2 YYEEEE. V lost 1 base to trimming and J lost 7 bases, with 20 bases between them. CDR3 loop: CASSLSARTAMFGELFF. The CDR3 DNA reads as TGTGCCAGCAGCTTGTCCGCGAGGACAGCCATGTTCGGGGAGCTGTTTTTT.